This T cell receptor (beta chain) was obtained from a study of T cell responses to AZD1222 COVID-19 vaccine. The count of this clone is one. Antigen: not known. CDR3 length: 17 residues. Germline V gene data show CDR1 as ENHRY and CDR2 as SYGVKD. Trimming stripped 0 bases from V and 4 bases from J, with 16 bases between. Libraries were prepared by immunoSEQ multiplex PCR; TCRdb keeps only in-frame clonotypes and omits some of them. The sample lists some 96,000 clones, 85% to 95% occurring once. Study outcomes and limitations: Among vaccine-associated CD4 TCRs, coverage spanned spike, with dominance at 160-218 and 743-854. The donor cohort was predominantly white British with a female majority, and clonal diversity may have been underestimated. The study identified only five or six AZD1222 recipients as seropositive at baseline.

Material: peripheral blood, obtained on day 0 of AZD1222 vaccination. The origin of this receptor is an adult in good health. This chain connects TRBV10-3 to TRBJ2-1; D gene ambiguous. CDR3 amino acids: CAISESTLRGAYNEQFF. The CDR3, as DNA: TGTGCCATCAGTGAGTCGACTTTGAGAGGTGCATACAATGAGCAGTTCTTC.